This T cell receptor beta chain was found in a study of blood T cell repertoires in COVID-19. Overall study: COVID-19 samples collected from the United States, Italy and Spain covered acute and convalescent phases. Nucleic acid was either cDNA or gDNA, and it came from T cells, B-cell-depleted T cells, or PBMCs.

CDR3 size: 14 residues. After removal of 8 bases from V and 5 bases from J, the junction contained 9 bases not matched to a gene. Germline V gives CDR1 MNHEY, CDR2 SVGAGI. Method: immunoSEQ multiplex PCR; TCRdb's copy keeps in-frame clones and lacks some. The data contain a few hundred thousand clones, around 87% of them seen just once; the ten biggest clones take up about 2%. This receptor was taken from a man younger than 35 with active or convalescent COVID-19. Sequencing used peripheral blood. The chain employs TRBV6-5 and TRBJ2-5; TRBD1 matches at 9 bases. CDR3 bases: TGTGCCAGCCTACAGGGGGCGCGGGCTGAGACCCAGTACTTC. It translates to CASLQGARAETQYF.